The clone carrying this T cell receptor (beta chain) has only a few counts. The antigen remains undetermined. This sample is drawn from a study of beta chain features in type 1 diabetes. Notes on the study in general: Patients' naive, central memory and Treg TCRB repertoires seemed closer to one another than those of healthy donors. VDJ junctions from type 1 diabetes patients carried fewer insertions and larger deletions. PCR, the amplification step, might favor shorter templates, equally in patients and controls. All four CD4+ subsets of Type 1 diabetes patients contained TCRB CDR3s that were moderately but significantly shorter.

TCRB transcripts that were expressed got sequenced, as all of the isolated RNA had been reverse transcribed. Sequenced by immunoSEQ multiplex PCR; TCRdb stores in-frame clones only, minus some. The table lists 250,000 to 300,000 clones, about 8.5% of them singletons. CDR3 length: 15 amino acids. V was cut by 2 bases and J by 5 bases, with 12 bases left in between. Per germline, CDR1 SNHLY and CDR2 FYNNEI. This clonotype was sampled from a young woman in good health. The V call is TRBV2, the J call TRBJ1-4; D may be TRBD1 (5 bases). Sequenced input: central memory CD4+ T cells from blood. CDR3 sequence (DNA): TGTGCCAGCAGTGAATTGGCAGGGTTAAATGAAAAACTGTTTTTT. This encodes CASSELAGLNEKLFF.